The 24 T cell receptor beta chains below all came from one sample that was sequenced in a study of T cells in Graves' hyperthyroidism and ophthalmopathy. The TCR beta CDR3 regions underwent amplification using RNA transcripts as the source. When the TCR CDR3 underwent first-round RT-PCR, the HTBI primer set was used. One entry per CDR3 protein, called by TCRdb with MiXCR from the multiplex PCR reads. Here the sample spans 95,000 to 100,000 distinct CDR3 sequences, over 50% being singletons. The sequencing input was blood. These receptors all stem from a middle-aged woman with Graves' hyperthyroidism.

The chain combines TRBV25-1 with TRBJ1-1, with TRBD1 identical over 7 bases. Germline V gene sequence: CDR1 MGHDK, CDR2 SYGVNS. The CDR3 totals 13 residues. After removal of 3 bases from V and 4 bases from J, the junction contained 2 bases not matched to a gene. The CDR3 sequence is CASSDRGGTEAFF. As DNA, the CDR3 is TGTGCCAGCAGTGACAGGGGGGGCACTGAAGCTTTCTTT.

V and J are TRBV9 and TRBJ2-3; 7 positions match TRBD1. The ends lost 0 bases at V and 2 bases at J; junction bases unmatched: 6. The germline V gene has CDR1 SGDLS and CDR2 YYNGEE. This CDR3 is built from 16 residues. CDR3 loop: CASSVGVTGPTDTQYF. The CDR3 bases are TGTGCCAGCAGCGTAGGAGTGACAGGGCCCACAGATACGCAGTATTTT.

Concerning this clonotype: With a much larger clone just one base away, this may be a read error. This chain uses TRBV7-2 with TRBJ1-3; the D gene is possibly TRBD1 (5 bases). Germline CDR1 and CDR2: SGHTA and FQGNSA. CDR3 size: 15 residues. Trimming shortened V by 7 bases and J by 8 bases, and 21 bases separated the two germline ends. The CDR3 loop reads CASTFGGGGGDTIYF. The CDR3 DNA is TGTGCCAGCACCTTTGGCGGGGGTGGAGGAGACACCATATATTTT.

V and J are TRBV29-1 and TRBJ2-5; 8 bases are shared with TRBD1. The CDR3 is made up of 16 amino acids. V shed 8 bases and J 1 base; nucleotides not matched to a gene: 15. Looked up from germline, CDR1 is SQVTM and CDR2 is ANQGSEA. The CDR3 DNA follows: TGCAGCCTACCCCAGGGCAGGGGGCCAAGCCAAGAGACCCAGTACTTC. Amino acids: CSLPQGRGPSQETQYF.

This chain links TRBV27 with TRBJ2-7; no clear D. Germline lookup yields CDR1 MNHEY and CDR2 SMNVEV (reference sequence). The CDR3 is made up of 12 amino acids. Trimming stripped 5 bases from V and 0 bases from J, with 5 bases between. CDR3 amino acids: CASSANSYEQYF. The CDR3 DNA reads as TGTGCCAGCAGTGCCAACTCCTACGAGCAGTACTTC.

The chain has TRBV10-3 and TRBJ1-6; 10 nucleotides align to TRBD1. J was trimmed by 7 bases and V by 6 bases; bases with no gene match: 9. CDR3 length equals 16 residues. Germline loops: CDR1 ENHRY, CDR2 SYGVKD. CDR3 DNA sequence: TGTGCCATCAGGCCGGGACAGGGGTTCTACAATTCACCCCTCCACTTT. It encodes CAIRPGQGFYNSPLHF.

About this clonotype itself: The junction departs from the called germline gene at one end, perhaps through a read error. The genes are TRBV2 and TRBJ2-2, with D possibly being TRBD2 (6 bases). The CDR3 length is 15 residues. The V gene's germline CDR1 is SNHLY and CDR2 FYNNEI. The CDR3 loop reads CANSGGRDYTGELFF. The CDR3 coding sequence is TGTGCCAACAGTGGTGGCAGGGACTACACCGGGGAGCTGTTTTTT.

The chain carries TRBV29-1 and TRBJ2-3; D may be TRBD1 or TRBD2 (5 bases each). With 4 bases removed from V and 0 bases from J, the gap between germline ends came to 14 bases. The CDR3 is 15 amino acids. The germline gives CDR1 SQVTM, CDR2 ANQGSEA. DNA for the CDR3: TGCAGCGTTGTAGGGACCCTCTCTAGCACAGATACGCAGTATTTT. Translating it yields CSVVGTLSSTDTQYF.

This clonotype was observed many times. V and J are TRBV10-3 and TRBJ1-1; D is perhaps TRBD1 (5 bases). This CDR3 region has 13 residues. The V end was cut by 6 bases, the J end by 1 base, with 9 bases between. Germline V CDR1 and CDR2: ENHRY, SYGVKD. The CDR3 DNA reads TGTGCCATCAGGACCCAGGGGAACACTGAAGCTTTCTTT. Encoded protein: CAIRTQGNTEAFF.

This clonotype has a single count. J is TRBJ1-2 and V is TRBV29-1; a possible D gene is TRBD1 (5 bases). V was pared by 6 bases and J by 3 bases, with 20 bases between. Germline-derived CDR1 and CDR2 are SQVTM and ANQGSEA. CDR3 size: 15 residues. The CDR3 sequence is CSVSQEGRDHYGYTF. CDR3 sequence (DNA): TGCAGCGTCAGCCAAGAGGGACGGGACCACTATGGCTACACCTTC.

The CDR3 sequence is CASSLEGTGYTF. CDR3 coding DNA: TGTGCCAGCAGCTTAGAGGGGACGGGCTACACCTTC. The rearrangement links TRBV7-2 to TRBJ1-2; tentative D call: TRBD1 (5 bases). This CDR3 has 12 residues. Germline assignment: CDR1 SGHTA and CDR2 FQGNSA. The V gene lost 1 base and the J gene lost 8 bases, with 8 bases spanning the gap.

The J gene is TRBJ2-7, the V gene TRBV11-1, with TRBD1 matching 7 bases. Per germline, CDR1 SGHAT and CDR2 FQDESV (reference sequence). The CDR3 has 13 residues. The ends lost 4 bases at V and 2 bases at J; junction bases unmatched: 2. In DNA, the CDR3 is TGTGCCAGCAGCTCTGGGACAGCCTACGAGCAGTACTTC. Translation gives CASSSGTAYEQYF.

This clonotype is medium-sized in the sample. The J gene is TRBJ1-4, the V gene TRBV6-5; D possibly corresponds to TRBD1 (5 bases). The CDR3 covers 13 residues. Per germline, CDR1 MNHEY and CDR2 SVGAGI. Trimming shortened V by 8 bases and J by 0 bases, and 7 bases separated the two germline ends. CDR3: CASDRPTNEKLFF. The CDR3 DNA reads TGTGCCAGCGACAGACCAACTAATGAAAAACTGTTTTTT.

V is TRBV5-4 and J is TRBJ2-3; D is uncertain. Germline V gene lookup returns CDR1 SGHNT and CDR2 YYREEE (reference sequence). Trimming pared 4 bases from V and 0 bases from J, leaving 9 bases between. There are 14 residues in the CDR3. The CDR3 reads CASSRTPSTDTQYF. CDR3 DNA: TGTGCCAGCAGCCGAACCCCTAGCACAGATACGCAGTATTTT.

This clonotype was observed many times. The chain combines TRBV7-2 with TRBJ1-6, with D maybe TRBD1 (5 bases). V lost 2 bases to trimming and J lost 9 bases, with 20 bases between them. Germline values: CDR1 SGHTA, CDR2 FQGNSA. The length of the CDR3 is 17 residues. The CDR3 here is CASSLIRAVGMRSPLHF. The CDR3 bases are TGTGCCAGCAGCTTAATCAGGGCGGTCGGAATGCGTTCACCCCTCCACTTT.

The rearrangement uses TRBV29-1 and TRBJ2-7; 8 nucleotides line up with TRBD1. V dropped 6 bases and J dropped 4; count of bases not matched to a gene: 5. CDR3 length: 12 amino acids. Germline-derived CDR1 and CDR2 are SQVTM and ANQGSEA. The CDR3 DNA is TGCAGCGTAGGAACAGGGGGTTACGAGCAGTACTTC. It is translated as CSVGTGGYEQYF.

This clonotype was seen repeatedly, ten times or more. The J gene is TRBJ1-2, the V gene TRBV12-3 or TRBV12-4; D gene ambiguous. Trimming took off 5 bases at V and 0 bases at J, with 10 bases between the two ends. The CDR3 covers 14 residues. The CDR3 is CASSPNWSNYGYTF. CDR3 nucleotides: TGTGCCAGCAGTCCGAACTGGTCTAACTATGGCTACACCTTC.

This clonotype was recorded at least ten times. The gene calls are TRBV20-1 and TRBJ1-3; 8 nucleotides line up with TRBD1. Germline values: CDR1 DFQATT, CDR2 SNEGSKA (reference sequence). This CDR3 has 16 residues. V gave up 3 bases and J gave up 4 bases; unmatched junction bases: 11. The CDR3 nucleotides read TGCAGTGCTAGGGCTGGACAGGGTGGGAAAGGAAACACCATATATTTT. This gives the protein CSARAGQGGKGNTIYF.

The V call is TRBV28, the J call TRBJ1-5; D may be TRBD1 (5 bases). The V gene lost 3 bases and the J gene lost 8 bases, with 14 bases spanning the gap. Looked up from germline, CDR1 is MDHEN and CDR2 is SYDVKM. The CDR3 sequence is 14 residues long. CDR3 in amino acids: CASSFTGAIKPQHF. For the CDR3, the DNA is TGTGCCAGCAGTTTTACAGGCGCAATCAAGCCCCAGCATTTT.

Concerning this clonotype: Sequence at one end of the junction differs from germline and may be a read error. V usage is TRBV29-1 and J usage is TRBJ1-4; 7 nucleotides agree with TRBD1. Germline assignment: CDR1 SQVTM and CDR2 ANQGSEA. The CDR3 totals 13 residues. CDR3 in DNA: TGCAGTGCCGTTCCAGGGGGTAGTGAAAAACTGTTCTTT. As protein: CSAVPGGSEKLFF.

Remarks on this clonotype: No conserved phenylalanine or tryptophan ends this CDR3, so it is likely a read error. The chain joins TRBV13 to TRBJ2-7; D is ambiguous. This CDR3 is 11 amino acids long. With 5 bases removed from V and 4 bases from J, the gap between germline ends came to 6 bases. Germline CDR1 and CDR2: PRHDT and FYEKMQ (reference sequence). The CDR3 sequence is CASSQEYEQYS. The CDR3 DNA is TGTGCCAGCAGCCAGGAATACGAGCAGTACTCC.

This clonotype was counted ten times or more. V and J are TRBV7-9 and TRBJ1-2; D uncertain. Germline CDR1 SEHNR, CDR2 FQNEAQ (reference sequence). Trimming took 5 bases from V and 2 from J, leaving 12 bases between them. The CDR3 is made up of 14 amino acids. The CDR3, as DNA: TGTGCCAGCAGCCTAACAGACGGGAACTATGGCTACACCTTC. This encodes CASSLTDGNYGYTF.

On this clonotype itself: In this CDR3 the conserved last residue, phenylalanine or tryptophan, is missing, so a read error is likely. Because the CDR3's place on the DNA is in doubt, the DNA is left out and the CDR3 is given as listed by TCRdb. The chain couples TRBV9 to TRBJ2-5. Both ends counted, the CDR3 spans 18 residues. Germline CDR1 and CDR2: SGDLS and YYNGEE. The CDR3 spells CASSVGEALNNYGYTFGS.

The chain is built from TRBV7-8 and TRBJ2-5; 10 positions agree with TRBD2. The CDR3 sequence is 14 residues long. V dropped 4 bases and J dropped 3; count of bases not matched to a gene: 2. Germline loops: CDR1 SGHVS, CDR2 FQNEAQ. The DNA for the CDR3 is TGTGCCAGCAGCTACGGACTAGCGGAAGAGACCCAGTACTTC. Translation: CASSYGLAEETQYF.